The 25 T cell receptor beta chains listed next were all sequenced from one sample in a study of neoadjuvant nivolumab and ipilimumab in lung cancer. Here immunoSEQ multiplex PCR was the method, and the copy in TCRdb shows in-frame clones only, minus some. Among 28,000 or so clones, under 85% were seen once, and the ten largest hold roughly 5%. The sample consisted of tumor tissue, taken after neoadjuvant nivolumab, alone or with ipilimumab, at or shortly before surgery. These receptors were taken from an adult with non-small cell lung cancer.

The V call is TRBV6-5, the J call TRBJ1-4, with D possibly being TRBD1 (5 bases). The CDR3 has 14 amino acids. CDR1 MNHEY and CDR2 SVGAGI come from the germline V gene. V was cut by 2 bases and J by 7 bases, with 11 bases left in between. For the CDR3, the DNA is TGTGCCAGCAGTTACGGGCAGGGTGGTGAAAAACTGTTTTTT. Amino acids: CASSYGQGGEKLFF.

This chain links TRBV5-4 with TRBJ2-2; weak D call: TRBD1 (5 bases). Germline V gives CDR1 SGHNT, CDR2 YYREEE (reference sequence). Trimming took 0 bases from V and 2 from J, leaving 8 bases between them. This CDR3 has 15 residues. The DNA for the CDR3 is TGTGCCAGCAGCTTGGACAGGCTTAACACCGGGGAGCTGTTTTTT. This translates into CASSLDRLNTGELFF.

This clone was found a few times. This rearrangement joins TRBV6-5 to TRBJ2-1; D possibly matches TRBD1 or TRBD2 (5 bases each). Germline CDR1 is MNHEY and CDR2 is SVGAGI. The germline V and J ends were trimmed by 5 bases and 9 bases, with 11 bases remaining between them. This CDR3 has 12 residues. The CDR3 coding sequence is TGTGCCAGCAGTCCTGGGGACGGTGAGCAGTTCTTC. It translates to CASSPGDGEQFF.

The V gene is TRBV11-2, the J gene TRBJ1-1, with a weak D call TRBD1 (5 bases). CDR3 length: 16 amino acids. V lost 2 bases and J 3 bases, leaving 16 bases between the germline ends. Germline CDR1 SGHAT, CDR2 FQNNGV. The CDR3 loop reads CASSLTGGGFDTEAFF. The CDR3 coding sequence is TGTGCCAGCAGCTTAACCGGTGGGGGTTTCGACACTGAAGCTTTCTTT.

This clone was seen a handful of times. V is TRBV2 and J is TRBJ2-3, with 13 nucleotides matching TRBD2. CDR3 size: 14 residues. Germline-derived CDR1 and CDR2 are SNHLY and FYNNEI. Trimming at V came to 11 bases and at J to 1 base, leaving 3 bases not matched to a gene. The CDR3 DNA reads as TGTGCCTGCGGGACTAGCGGGGGCACAGATACGCAGTATTTT. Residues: CACGTSGGTDTQYF.

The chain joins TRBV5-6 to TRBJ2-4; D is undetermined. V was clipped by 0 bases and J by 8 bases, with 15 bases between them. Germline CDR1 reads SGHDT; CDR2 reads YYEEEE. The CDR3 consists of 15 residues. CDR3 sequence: CASSLALLSSDIQYF. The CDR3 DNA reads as TGTGCCAGCAGCTTGGCGCTACTGTCAAGCGACATTCAGTACTTC.

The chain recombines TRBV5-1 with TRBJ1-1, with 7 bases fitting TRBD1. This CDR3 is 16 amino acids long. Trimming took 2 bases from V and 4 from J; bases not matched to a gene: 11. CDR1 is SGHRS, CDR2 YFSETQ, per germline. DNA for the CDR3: TGCGCCAGCAGCTTCCGACAGGGAATTAGGGTCACTGAAGCTTTCTTT. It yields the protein CASSFRQGIRVTEAFF.

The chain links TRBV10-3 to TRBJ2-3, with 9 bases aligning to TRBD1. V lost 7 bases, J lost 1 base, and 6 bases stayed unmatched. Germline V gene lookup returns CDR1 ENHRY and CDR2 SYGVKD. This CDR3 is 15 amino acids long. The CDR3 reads CAITNTGGGTDTQYF. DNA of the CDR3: TGTGCCATCACCAATACAGGGGGCGGCACAGATACGCAGTATTTT.

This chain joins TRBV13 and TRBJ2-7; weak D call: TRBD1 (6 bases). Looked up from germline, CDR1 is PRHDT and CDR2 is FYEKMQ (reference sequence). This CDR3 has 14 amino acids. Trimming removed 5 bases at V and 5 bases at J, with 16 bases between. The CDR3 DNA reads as TGTGCCAGCAGCCCTATGGGCAGGGGACACGAGCAGTACTTC. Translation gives CASSPMGRGHEQYF. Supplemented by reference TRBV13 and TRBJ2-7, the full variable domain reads AAGVIQSPRHLIKEKRETATLKCYPIPRHDTVYWYQQGPGQDPQFLISFYEKMQSDKGSIPDRFSAQQFSDYHSELNMSSLELGDSALYFCASSPMGRGHEQYFGPGTRLTVT.

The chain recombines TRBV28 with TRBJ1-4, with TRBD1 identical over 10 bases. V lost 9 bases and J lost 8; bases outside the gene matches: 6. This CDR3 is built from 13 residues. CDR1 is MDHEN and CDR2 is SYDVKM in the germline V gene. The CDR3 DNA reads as TGTGCCAGTAGCGAGACAGGGGGCGAAAAACTGTTTTTT. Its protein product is CASSETGGEKLFF. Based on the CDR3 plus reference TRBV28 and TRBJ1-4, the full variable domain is DVKVTQSSRYLVKRTGEKVFLECVQDMDHENMFWYRQDPGLGLRLIYFSYDVKMKEKGDIPEGYSVSREKKERFSLILESASTNQTSMYLCASSETGGEKLFFGSGTQLSVL.

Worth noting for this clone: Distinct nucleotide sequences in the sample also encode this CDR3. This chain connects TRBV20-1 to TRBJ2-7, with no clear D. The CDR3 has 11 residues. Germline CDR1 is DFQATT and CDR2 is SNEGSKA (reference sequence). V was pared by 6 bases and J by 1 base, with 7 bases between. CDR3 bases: TGCAGTGCCTATCCGTCCTACGAGCAGTACTTC. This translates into CSAYPSYEQYF.

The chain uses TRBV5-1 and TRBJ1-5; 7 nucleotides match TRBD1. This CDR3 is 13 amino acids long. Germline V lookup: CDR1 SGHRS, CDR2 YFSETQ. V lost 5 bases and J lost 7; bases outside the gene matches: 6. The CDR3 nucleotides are TGCGCCAGCAGGGGGACAGAAGGCCAGCCCCAGCATTTT. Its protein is CASRGTEGQPQHF.

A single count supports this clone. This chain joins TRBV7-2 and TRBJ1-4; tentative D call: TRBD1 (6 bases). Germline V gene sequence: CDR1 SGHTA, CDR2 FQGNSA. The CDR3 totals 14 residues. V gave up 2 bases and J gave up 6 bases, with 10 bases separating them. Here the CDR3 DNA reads TGTGCCAGCAGCTTATCGTGGGGGCATGAAAAACTGTTTTTT. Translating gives CASSLSWGHEKLFF.

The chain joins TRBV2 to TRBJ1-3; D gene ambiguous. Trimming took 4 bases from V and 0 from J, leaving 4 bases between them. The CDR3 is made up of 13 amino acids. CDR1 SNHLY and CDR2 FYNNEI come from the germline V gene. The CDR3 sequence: CASSGLSGNTIYF. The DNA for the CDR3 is TGTGCCAGCAGTGGCCTCTCTGGAAACACCATATATTTT. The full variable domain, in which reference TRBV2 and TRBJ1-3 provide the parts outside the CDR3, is EPEVTQTPSHQVTQMGQEVILRCVPISNHLYFYWYRQILGQKVEFLVSFYNNEISEKSEIFDDQFSVERPDGSNFTLKIRSTKLEDSAMYFCASSGLSGNTIYFGEGSWLTVV.

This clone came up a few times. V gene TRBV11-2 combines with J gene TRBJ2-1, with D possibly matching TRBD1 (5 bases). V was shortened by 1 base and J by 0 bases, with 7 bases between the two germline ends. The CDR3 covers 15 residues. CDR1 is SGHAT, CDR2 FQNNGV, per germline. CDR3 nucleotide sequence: TGTGCCAGCAGCTTAGTCACAGGCTCCTACAATGAGCAGTTCTTC. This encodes CASSLVTGSYNEQFF. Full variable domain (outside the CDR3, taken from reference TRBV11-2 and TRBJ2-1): EAGVAQSPRYKIIEKRQSVAFWCNPISGHATLYWYQQILGQGPKLLIQFQNNGVVDDSQLPKDRFSAERLKGVDSTLKIQPAKLEDSAVYLCASSLVTGSYNEQFFGPGTRLTVL.

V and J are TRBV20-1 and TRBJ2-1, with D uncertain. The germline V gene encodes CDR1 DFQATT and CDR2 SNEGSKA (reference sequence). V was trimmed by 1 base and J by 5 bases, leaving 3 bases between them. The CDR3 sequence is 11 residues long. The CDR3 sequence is CSARGHNEQFF. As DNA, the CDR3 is TGCAGTGCTAGAGGGCACAATGAGCAGTTCTTC.

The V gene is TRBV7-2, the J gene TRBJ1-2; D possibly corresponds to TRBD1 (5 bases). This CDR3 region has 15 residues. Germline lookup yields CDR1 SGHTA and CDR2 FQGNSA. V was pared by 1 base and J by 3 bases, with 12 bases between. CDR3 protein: CASSLVGGGYYGYTF. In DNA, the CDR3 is TGTGCCAGCAGCTTAGTGGGGGGAGGGTACTATGGCTACACCTTC. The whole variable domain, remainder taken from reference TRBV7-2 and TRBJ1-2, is GAGVSQSPSNKVTEKGKDVELRCDPISGHTALYWYRQSLGQGLEFLIYFQGNSAPDKSGLPSDRFSAERTGGSVSTLTIQRTQQEDSAVYLCASSLVGGGYYGYTFGSGTRLTVV.

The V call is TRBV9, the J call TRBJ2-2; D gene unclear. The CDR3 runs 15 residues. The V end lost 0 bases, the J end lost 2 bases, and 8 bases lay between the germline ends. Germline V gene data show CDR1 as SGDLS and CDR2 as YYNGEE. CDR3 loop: CASSVVDVNTGELFF. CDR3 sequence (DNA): TGTGCCAGCAGCGTAGTTGATGTCAACACCGGGGAGCTGTTTTTT.

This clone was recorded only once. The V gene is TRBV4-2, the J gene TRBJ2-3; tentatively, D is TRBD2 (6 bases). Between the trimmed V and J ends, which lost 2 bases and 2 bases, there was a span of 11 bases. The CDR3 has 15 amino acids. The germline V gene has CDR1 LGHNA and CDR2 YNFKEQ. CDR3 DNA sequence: TGTGCCAGCAGCCAACGGGGGACCGACACAGATACGCAGTATTTT. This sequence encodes CASSQRGTDTDTQYF.

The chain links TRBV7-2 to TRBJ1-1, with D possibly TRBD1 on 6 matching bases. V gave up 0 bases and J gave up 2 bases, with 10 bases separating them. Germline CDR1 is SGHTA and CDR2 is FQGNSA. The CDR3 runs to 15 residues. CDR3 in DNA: TGTGCCAGCAGCTTAGCGTCGGGGGCCAACACTGAAGCTTTCTTT. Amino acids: CASSLASGANTEAFF.

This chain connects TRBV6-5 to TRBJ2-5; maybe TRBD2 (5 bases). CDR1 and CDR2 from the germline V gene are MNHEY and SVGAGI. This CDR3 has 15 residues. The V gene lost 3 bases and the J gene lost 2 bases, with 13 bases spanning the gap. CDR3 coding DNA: TGTGCCAGCAGTTATTCTTACACGGGGCAAGAGACCCAGTACTTC. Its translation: CASSYSYTGQETQYF.

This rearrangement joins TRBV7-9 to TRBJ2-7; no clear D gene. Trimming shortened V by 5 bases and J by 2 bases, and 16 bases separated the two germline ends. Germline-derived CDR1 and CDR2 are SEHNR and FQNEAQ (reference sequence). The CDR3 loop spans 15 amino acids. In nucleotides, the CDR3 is TGTGCCAGCAGCCCAATACTAACAAGCACCTACGAGCAGTACTTC. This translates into CASSPILTSTYEQYF.

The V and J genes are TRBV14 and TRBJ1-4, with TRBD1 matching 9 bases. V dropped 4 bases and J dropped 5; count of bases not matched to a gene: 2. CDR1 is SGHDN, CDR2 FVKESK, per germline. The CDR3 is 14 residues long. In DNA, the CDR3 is TGTGCCAGCAGCCGAGGGACAGGGAATGAAAAACTGTTTTTT. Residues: CASSRGTGNEKLFF.

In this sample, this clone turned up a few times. This CDR3 is CASSFSYSNQPQHF. In nucleotides, the CDR3 is TGTGCCAGCAGCTTCAGTTATAGCAATCAGCCCCAGCATTTT. The J gene is TRBJ1-5, the V gene TRBV5-8; no clear D. With 2 bases removed from V and 0 bases from J, the gap between germline ends came to 6 bases. The CDR3 is 14 residues long. Germline CDR1 is SGHTS and CDR2 is YDEGEE.

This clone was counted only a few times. CDR3 amino acids: CAWTPGGEKLFF. Written as DNA, the CDR3 is TGTGCCTGGACCCCGGGTGGGGAAAAACTGTTTTTT. The chain combines TRBV30 with TRBJ1-4; D not resolved. The CDR3 spans 12 residues. Trimming took off 4 bases at V and 8 bases at J, with 11 bases between the two ends. Per germline, CDR1 GTSNPN and CDR2 SVGIG (reference sequence).